Only a few counts were recorded for the clone carrying this T cell receptor (beta chain). Antigen: not known. These data come from a study of T cells after yellow fever vaccination. Whole-study results and caveats: Subsequent booster samples again held most clones from primary vaccination (around 96% CD4, just under 90% CD8). Abundant bulk-derived clonotypes could contaminate FACS-sorted repertoires.

The CDR3 spans 15 residues. Germline trimming cut 0 bases from V and 4 bases from J; bases unmatched to any gene: 5. CDR1 is MNHEY, CDR2 SVGAGI, per germline. TCRdb reprocessed the 5' RACE reads via MiXCR and lists one record per CDR3 protein. The data hold 300,000 to 400,000 distinct CDR3 sequences, with under 15% observed a single time. This chain connects TRBV6-5 to TRBJ2-5, with 7 bases identical to TRBD2. This clonotype was obtained from a man aged 18 to 35 who received the YFV17D yellow fever vaccine. Specimen: CD4+ T cells sorted from PBMCs, collected 15 days after the yellow fever booster vaccination. The CDR3, as DNA: TGTGCCAGCAGTTACTCCGCGGCTAGCGGAGAGACCCAGTACTTC. Protein sequence: CASSYSAASGETQYF.